What follows are 19 T cell receptor beta chains derived from one specimen sequenced in a study of naive and memory T cell subsets. Ligated cDNA underwent four rounds of PCR with nested alpha and beta constant region primers and SP2. TCRdb called the 5' RACE reads again in MiXCR, with one record for every CDR3 protein. The table records 45,000 to 55,000 distinct CDR3 sequences, about 4.5% of them present only once. TCR cDNA received a 3' ligated oligonucleotide that carried a UMI. The receptors were gathered from a female donor in good health.

The sample holds many counts of this clonotype. This chain uses TRBV29-1 with TRBJ1-1; D is undetermined. Trimming took off 6 bases at V and 1 base at J, with 15 bases between the two ends. Germline V gene data show CDR1 as SQVTM and CDR2 as ANQGSEA. This CDR3 is 14 amino acids long. The CDR3 DNA sequence: TGCAGCGTGAGTTTGGGGTACCAGAACACTGAAGCTTTCTTT. This translates into CSVSLGYQNTEAFF.

This clonotype was counted between two and nine times. V and J are TRBV7-3 and TRBJ2-1, with 13 bases fitting TRBD2. The CDR3 spans 15 residues. Germline V gives CDR1 SGHTA, CDR2 FQGTGA. V shed 2 bases and J 5 bases; nucleotides not matched to a gene: 0. CDR3 DNA: TGTGCCAGCAGCTTAGGGACTAGCGGGGACAATGAGCAGTTCTTC. Translating gives CASSLGTSGDNEQFF. Looking up the rest from reference TRBV7-3 and TRBJ2-1 gives the full variable domain: GAGVSQTPSNKVTEKGKYVELRCDPISGHTALYWYRQSLGQGPEFLIYFQGTGAADDSGLPNDRFFAVRPEGSVSTLKIQRTERGDSAVYLCASSLGTSGDNEQFFGPGTRLTVL.

Only a few counts were recorded for this clonotype. The J gene is TRBJ2-7, the V gene TRBV20-1; 8 nucleotides line up with TRBD2. This CDR3 comprises 13 residues. Unmatched junction bases numbered 4, after V lost 6 bases and J lost 0 bases. Germline CDR1 reads DFQATT; CDR2 reads SNEGSKA (reference sequence). The CDR3 sequence is CSARSGNSYEQYF. The CDR3, as DNA: TGCAGTGCCCGTAGCGGGAACTCCTACGAGCAGTACTTC.

This clonotype was counted at least ten times. The chain is built from TRBV27 and TRBJ2-1, with 12 nucleotides matching TRBD2. This CDR3 contains 15 residues. Germline V gene lookup returns CDR1 MNHEY and CDR2 SMNVEV (reference sequence). With 11 bases clipped from V and 6 bases from J, the junction kept 11 bases outside the gene matches. The CDR3: CASLGLAGGPNEQFF. CDR3 sequence (DNA): TGTGCCTCTCTAGGGCTAGCGGGAGGGCCCAATGAGCAGTTCTTC.

This clonotype was counted ten times or more. The chain uses TRBV29-1 and TRBJ2-5; no definite D call. This CDR3 has 14 residues. V was pared by 4 bases and J by 1 base, with 13 bases between. CDR1 is SQVTM and CDR2 is ANQGSEA in the germline V gene. The CDR3 coding sequence is TGCAGCGTTGTGAGCGCGGCCTTCCAAGAGACCCAGTACTTC. Residues: CSVVSAAFQETQYF.

This clonotype showed up many times. V and J are TRBV28 and TRBJ2-7; D is perhaps TRBD1 (5 bases). Trimming removed 3 bases from V and 2 bases from J, with 14 bases in between. The CDR3 is made up of 15 amino acids. Germline V lookup: CDR1 MDHEN, CDR2 SYDVKM. The CDR3 spells CASSFNAGSTYEQYF. The CDR3 region has the DNA TGTGCCAGCAGTTTTAATGCAGGGTCGACCTACGAGCAGTACTTC.

This clonotype was counted many times. This chain joins TRBV28 and TRBJ2-1; 14 nucleotides align to TRBD2. Germline V gene lookup returns CDR1 MDHEN and CDR2 SYDVKM. The CDR3 consists of 17 residues. V lost 5 bases, J lost 5 bases, and 8 bases stayed unmatched. The CDR3 region is CASSPRTSGRLHNEQFF. The DNA of the CDR3 is TGTGCCAGCAGTCCCCGGACTAGCGGGAGGTTGCACAATGAGCAGTTCTTC.

Ten or more counts support this clonotype. The chain carries TRBV29-1 and TRBJ1-1; no clear D gene. Germline CDR1 and CDR2: SQVTM and ANQGSEA. Between the trimmed V and J ends, which lost 2 bases and 6 bases, there was a span of 19 bases. The CDR3 sequence is 15 residues long. This CDR3 reads CSVEWRRQSFPEAFF. Written as DNA, the CDR3 is TGCAGCGTTGAATGGCGCAGACAAAGTTTCCCTGAAGCTTTCTTT.

This clonotype has at least ten counts. This chain uses TRBV7-9 with TRBJ2-7; 7 nucleotides agree with TRBD1. Germline V gene data show CDR1 as SEHNR and CDR2 as FQNEAQ (reference sequence). The CDR3 contains 14 residues. The J segment lost 0 bases and the V segment lost 5 bases, leaving 4 bases of the junction unmatched. CDR3 in DNA: TGTGCCAGCAGCCGCGACAGGGTCTCCTACGAGCAGTACTTC. Residues: CASSRDRVSYEQYF.

This clonotype was counted ten times or more. The gene calls are TRBV5-6 and TRBJ2-1, with TRBD2 identical over 14 bases. J lost 0 bases, V lost 4 bases, and 6 bases had no gene match. The germline V gene has CDR1 SGHDT and CDR2 YYEEEE. This CDR3 spans 18 amino acids. The CDR3 DNA follows: TGTGCCAGCAGCCCAAGGGGACTAGCGGGAGTCTCCTACAATGAGCAGTTCTTC. Amino acid sequence: CASSPRGLAGVSYNEQFF.

This clonotype has at least ten counts. The CDR3 sequence is CASSKGPNRDHEQFF. For the CDR3, the DNA is TGTGCCAGCAGCAAGGGACCCAACAGGGACCATGAGCAGTTCTTC. The chain employs TRBV6-2 or TRBV6-3 and TRBJ2-1, with D perhaps matching TRBD1 (6 bases). V was shortened by 6 bases and J by 8 bases, with 20 bases between the two germline ends. From germline, CDR1 is MNHEY and CDR2 SVGEGT. The CDR3 extends over 15 amino acids.

This clonotype was detected many times. The chain carries TRBV5-1 and TRBJ2-1, with 11 nucleotides matching TRBD2. V was clipped by 2 bases and J by 4 bases; unmatched bases: 2. The CDR3 covers 15 residues. CDR1 and CDR2 (germline): SGHRS, YFSETQ. CDR3 DNA sequence: TGCGCCAGCAGCTTTAGCGGGGGGGGTTACAATGAGCAGTTCTTC. This gives the protein CASSFSGGGYNEQFF.

This clonotype was seen ten or more times. The genes are TRBV19 and TRBJ2-1, with TRBD2 matching 16 bases. The CDR3 consists of 16 residues. Per the germline V gene, CDR1 is LNHDA and CDR2 is SQIVND (reference sequence). Trimming cost V 4 bases and J 8 bases; bases outside gene matches: 5. The CDR3 sequence: CASSTGTSGRGYEQFF. DNA for the CDR3: TGTGCCAGTAGTACTGGGACTAGCGGGAGGGGGTATGAGCAGTTCTTC.

This clonotype has a handful of counts. The CDR3 region has the DNA TGCGCCAGCAGCCTGGAACCAGGGTCCTATAATTCACCCCTCCACTTT. Its protein is CASSLEPGSYNSPLHF. The V gene is TRBV5-1, the J gene TRBJ1-6; D perhaps matches TRBD1 (5 bases). Trimming took off 4 bases at V and 1 base at J, with 12 bases between the two ends. CDR3 length equals 16 residues. The germline CDR1 and CDR2 sequences are SGHRS and YFSETQ.

This clonotype was detected many times. This chain uses TRBV12-3 or TRBV12-4 with TRBJ1-1; D perhaps matches TRBD1 (6 bases). V dropped 1 base and J dropped 3 bases, with 9 bases sitting between them. This CDR3 has 14 residues. CDR3 residues: CASSLGGAYTEAFF. The CDR3 nucleotides are TGTGCCAGCAGTTTAGGGGGGGCGTACACTGAAGCTTTCTTT.

Comment on this clonotype: A much larger clone lies one base from this, so it may be a read error. This sequence joins TRBV11-2 and TRBJ1-1, with TRBD1 as a possible D gene (5 bases). The V and J ends lost 8 bases and 3 bases respectively, with 16 bases between them. Germline CDR1 and CDR2: SGHAT and FQNNGV. The CDR3 sequence is 14 residues long. CDR3 coding DNA: TGTGCCAGCCGCTGGGGGTCTGGGTACACTGAAGCTTTCTTT. Translating it yields CASRWGSGYTEAFF.

The sample holds many counts of this clonotype. The rearrangement joins TRBV20-1 to TRBJ2-1; tentatively, D is TRBD2 (6 bases). The V end was cut by 3 bases, the J end by 1 base, with 13 bases between. The germline V gene encodes CDR1 DFQATT and CDR2 SNEGSKA (reference sequence). The CDR3 is 15 residues long. This chain's CDR3 is CSASPLARSYNEQFF. The DNA for the CDR3 is TGCAGTGCTAGTCCCCTAGCGAGGTCCTACAATGAGCAGTTCTTC.

CDR3 sequence reads: CASSFRDRTGELFF. Here the CDR3 DNA reads TGTGCCAGCAGCTTCCGGGACAGAACCGGGGAGCTGTTTTTT. The chain combines TRBV7-2 with TRBJ2-2, with TRBD1 matching 7 bases. The junction had 3 bases not matched to a gene; V was cut back by 3 bases and J by 5 bases. This CDR3 spans 14 amino acids. Germline CDR1 SGHTA, CDR2 FQGNSA.

This clonotype was observed a few times. V and J are TRBV18 and TRBJ1-1, with 9 nucleotides matching TRBD1. The CDR3 contains 14 residues. The V gene's germline CDR1 is KGHSH and CDR2 LQKENI. V dropped 2 bases and J dropped 4; count of bases not matched to a gene: 2. Here the CDR3 reads CASSPTTGGTEAFF. In DNA form, the CDR3 reads TGTGCCAGCTCACCAACGACAGGGGGCACTGAAGCTTTCTTT.